This TCR beta chain was observed in a study of blood T cells in healthy people across ages. Whole-study findings and limits: Possibly confounding the expanded clonotype changes was the fact that donor CMV status was unknown.

Staff drew around 10 milliliters of peripheral blood from each donor. Samples each had at least 6 micrograms of total RNA extracted. V lost 11 bases and J lost 1; bases outside the gene matches: 6. The CDR3 runs 15 residues. Per germline, CDR1 SNHLY and CDR2 FYNNEI. A second about 7 to 12 cycle PCR used barcoded and J-beta primers. From the 5' RACE reads, TCRdb called clonotypes with MiXCR, one entry per CDR3 protein. Seen here are 1.5 million to 1.9 million distinct CDR3 sequences, under 55% observed once, and the top ten hold more than 4%. Concerning this clonotype: Its antigen is still unknown.

This receptor was obtained from a woman under 30 in good health. The sequencing input was blood. The V gene is TRBV2, the J gene TRBJ2-1; 12 bases map to TRBD2. Written as DNA, the CDR3 is TGTGCCGCTAGCGGGGGGGCGACTTCCTACAATGAGCAGTTCTTC. Translating gives CAASGGATSYNEQFF.